This entry describes one T cell receptor beta chain. What it binds is unknown. A read error may explain this, as a much larger clone is one base away. With 1 base removed from V and 1 base from J, the gap between germline ends came to 13 bases. This CDR3 region has 16 residues. Germline V lookup: CDR1 SGHAT, CDR2 FQNNGV. Unique molecular identifiers were incorporated into the prepared TCRbeta library. TCRdb redid the calling of the PCR reads with MiXCR, one entry per CDR3 protein. The sample shows around 240,000 distinct CDR3 sequences, approximately 8.9% of them seen only once. This entry is derived from a study of T-cell reconstitution after alpha-beta-depleted transplantation in children. Whole-study results and caveats: There were reportedly several hundred expanded graft clones from which alpha-beta T cells came about two months after transplant. After transplant, high TCRbeta diversity at day 60 in some patients arose from surviving recipient T cells and thymic progenitors.

The V and J genes are TRBV11-2 and TRBJ2-5; D ambiguous. This TCR was recovered from a male patient younger than 18 who had a stem cell transplant for acute lymphoblastic leukemia, so the T cells may come from the graft donor. The starting material was PBMCs, mostly from graft donor cells, obtained 180 days after TCRalphabeta/CD19-depleted stem cell transplant. In DNA, the CDR3 is TGTGCCAGCAGCTTAGTAAGGGTACGGTTCCAAGAGACCCAGTACTTC. As protein: CASSLVRVRFQETQYF.